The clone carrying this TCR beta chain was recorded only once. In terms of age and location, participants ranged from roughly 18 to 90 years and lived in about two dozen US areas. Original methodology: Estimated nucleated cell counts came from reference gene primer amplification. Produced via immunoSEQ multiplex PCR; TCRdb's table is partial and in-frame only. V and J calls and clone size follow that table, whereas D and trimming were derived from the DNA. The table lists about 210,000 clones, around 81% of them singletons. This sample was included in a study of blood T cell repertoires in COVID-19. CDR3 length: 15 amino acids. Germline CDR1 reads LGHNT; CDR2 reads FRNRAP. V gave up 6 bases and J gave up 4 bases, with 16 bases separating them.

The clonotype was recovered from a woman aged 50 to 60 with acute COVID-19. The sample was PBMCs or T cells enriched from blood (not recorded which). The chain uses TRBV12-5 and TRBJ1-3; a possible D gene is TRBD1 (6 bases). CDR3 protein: CASGFTGPRGNTIYF. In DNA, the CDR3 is TGTGCTAGTGGGTTCACAGGGCCAAGGGGAAACACCATATATTTT.